This T cell receptor (beta chain) was identified in a study of blood T cell repertoires in COVID-19. Germline trimming cut 0 bases from V and 0 bases from J; bases unmatched to any gene: 22. The germline V gene encodes CDR1 LGHDT and CDR2 YNNKEL (reference sequence). CDR3 length: 22 amino acids. This table comes from immunoSEQ multiplex PCR, and its TCRdb copy is limited to in-frame clones, with some not included. This sample has 200,000 to 300,000 clones, with approximately 90% found just once. The rearrangement uses TRBV3-1 (or the pseudogene TRBV3-2) and TRBJ2-5, with 7 bases identical to TRBD2. Sequenced input: peripheral blood. The sequence came from a woman aged 35 to 49 with acute or convalescent COVID-19. This CDR3 is CASSQDFIRRGLLSKYQETQYF. The CDR3 DNA is TGTGCCAGCAGCCAAGATTTTATTCGGCGGGGGTTGCTATCGAAGTACCAAGAGACCCAGTACTTC.